One sample yielded the 17 T cell receptor beta chains listed below, sequenced in a study of beta chain features in type 1 diabetes. Every isolated RNA sample was fully reverse transcribed, so sequencing captured expressed TCRB transcripts. Libraries were prepared by immunoSEQ multiplex PCR; TCRdb keeps only in-frame clonotypes and omits some of them. The sample yields 10,000 to 15,000 clones, about half seen once. Sequencing was carried out using stem cell memory CD4+ T cells from blood. The source is a man younger than 35 in good health.

The V and J genes are TRBV28 and TRBJ1-2; D perhaps matches TRBD1 (5 bases). This CDR3 is 16 amino acids long. Deletions cut 3 bases from V and 0 bases from J, with 14 bases between. Germline V gives CDR1 MDHEN, CDR2 SYDVKM. The CDR3 DNA follows: TGTGCCAGCAGTTTCACGGGCGGGGGGGCTAACTATGGCTACACCTTC. Its translation: CASSFTGGGANYGYTF.

The chain is built from TRBV2 and TRBJ2-7; D is perhaps TRBD2 (6 bases). Germline CDR1 is SNHLY and CDR2 is FYNNEI. This CDR3 contains 13 residues. Trimming removed 2 bases from V and 3 bases from J, with 8 bases in between. CDR3 sequence reads: CASSEMGGYEQYF. The CDR3 region has the DNA TGTGCCAGCAGTGAAATGGGGGGCTACGAGCAGTACTTC.

This chain uses TRBV7-9 with TRBJ1-6; 9 nucleotides line up with TRBD1. Germline lookup yields CDR1 SEHNR and CDR2 FQNEAQ (reference sequence). The CDR3 is made up of 17 amino acids. The J segment lost 4 bases and the V segment lost 4 bases, leaving 8 bases of the junction unmatched. CDR3 region: CASSSREDRGYNSPLHF. The CDR3 coding sequence is TGTGCCAGCAGCTCTCGGGAGGACAGGGGTTATAATTCACCCCTCCACTTT.

This chain joins TRBV29-1 and TRBJ1-3; tentative D call: TRBD1 (6 bases). Germline V lookup: CDR1 SQVTM, CDR2 ANQGSEA. CDR3 length equals 12 residues. The V gene lost 7 bases and the J gene lost 4 bases, with 11 bases spanning the gap. The CDR3 region has the DNA TGCAGCGCTGGGACATTGGGAAACACCATATATTTT. It yields the protein CSAGTLGNTIYF.

This clone was seen only a few times. This chain joins TRBV5-1 and TRBJ2-7; possibly TRBD2 for D (6 bases). CDR1 and CDR2 (germline): SGHRS, YFSETQ. The CDR3 is 17 residues long. V dropped 4 bases and J dropped 2 bases, with 22 bases sitting between them. CDR3 loop: CASSMGGLNPTTYEQYF. CDR3 sequence (DNA): TGCGCCAGCAGCATGGGGGGACTCAATCCCACTACCTACGAGCAGTACTTC.

This clone was picked up one time. The V gene is TRBV5-4, the J gene TRBJ2-3; 8 bases line up with TRBD2. This CDR3 is 16 amino acids long. The trim removed 4 bases at V and 1 base at J, leaving 8 bases unmatched. Germline V gene lookup returns CDR1 SGHNT and CDR2 YYREEE (reference sequence). As DNA, the CDR3 is TGTGCCAGCAGCATCCCTCTTAGCGGGGGCACAGATACGCAGTATTTT. This codes for CASSIPLSGGTDTQYF.

The chain joins TRBV15 to TRBJ2-3, with 7 bases that match TRBD1. CDR1 is LNHNV and CDR2 is YYDKDF in the germline V gene (reference sequence). The CDR3 extends over 18 amino acids. The junction had 11 bases not matched to a gene; V was cut back by 0 bases and J by 2 bases. The CDR3 spells CATSRDLGTGVDTDTQYF. Written as DNA, the CDR3 is TGTGCCACCAGCAGAGATCTTGGAACAGGGGTTGACACAGATACGCAGTATTTT.

The V gene is TRBV10-3, the J gene TRBJ2-3; 11 nucleotides agree with TRBD1. The CDR3 has 14 amino acids. CDR1 is ENHRY, CDR2 SYGVKD, per germline. V was clipped by 6 bases and J by 4 bases; unmatched bases: 3. CDR3: CAISGQGASDTQYF. The CDR3 coding sequence is TGTGCCATCAGCGGACAGGGGGCCTCAGATACGCAGTATTTT.

V gene TRBV7-9 combines with J gene TRBJ2-2; possible D gene TRBD1, 5 bases. Germline V CDR1 and CDR2: SEHNR, FQNEAQ (reference sequence). The V end was cut by 2 bases, the J end by 6 bases, with 10 bases between. This CDR3 is 14 amino acids long. CDR3 in amino acids: CASSLWQGSGELFF. CDR3 DNA sequence: TGTGCCAGCAGCTTATGGCAGGGCTCCGGGGAGCTGTTTTTT.

The chain combines TRBV7-2 with TRBJ2-3; 8 bases fit TRBD2. In germline, CDR1 is SGHTA, CDR2 FQGNSA. The CDR3 extends over 16 amino acids. Germline trimming cut 4 bases from V and 0 bases from J; bases unmatched to any gene: 6. The CDR3 region has the DNA TGTGCCAGCAGCTCAAGGACTAGCCGCAGCACAGATACGCAGTATTTT. It yields the protein CASSSRTSRSTDTQYF.

This clone came up a few times. The chain joins TRBV25-1 to TRBJ1-4; 8 bases line up with TRBD1. The V gene end was trimmed by 8 bases and the J gene end by 8 bases; junction bases not matched to a gene: 7. There are 13 residues in the CDR3. The germline V gene encodes CDR1 MGHDK and CDR2 SYGVNS. The DNA for the CDR3 is TGTGCCAGCGGGGGACAGGCCCGGGAAAAACTGTTTTTT. Protein product: CASGGQAREKLFF.

J is TRBJ2-4 and V is TRBV20-1; TRBD2 agrees at 7 bases. The CDR3 contains 11 residues. The germline V gene encodes CDR1 DFQATT and CDR2 SNEGSKA (reference sequence). J was trimmed by 9 bases and V by 3 bases; bases with no gene match: 2. CDR3 bases: TGCAGTGCTAGGGGGGGGGTCATTCAGTACTTC. This codes for CSARGGVIQYF.

This clone was detected only a few times. The chain couples TRBV18 to TRBJ2-4; D gene uncertain. CDR3 size: 17 residues. The ends were cut back, 2 bases at V and 3 bases at J, with 17 bases in the middle. Germline V gene data show CDR1 as KGHSH and CDR2 as LQKENI. The CDR3 nucleotides are TGTGCCAGCTCACCAGCTGCACGAGGAACCGACAAAAACATTCAGTACTTC. Translating it yields CASSPAARGTDKNIQYF.

The chain combines TRBV7-6 with TRBJ1-4; TRBD1 might be the D (6 bases). Per the germline V gene, CDR1 is SGHVS and CDR2 is FNYEAQ. The length of the CDR3 is 15 residues. Between the trimmed V and J ends, which lost 0 bases and 3 bases, there was a span of 8 bases. The CDR3 protein is CASSLAGGPNEKLFF. Written as DNA, the CDR3 is TGTGCCAGCAGCTTAGCGGGGGGGCCTAATGAAAAACTGTTTTTT.

The gene calls are TRBV6-1 and TRBJ1-4, with D maybe TRBD1 (6 bases). V lost 6 bases to trimming and J lost 2 bases, with 13 bases between them. There are 15 residues in the CDR3. CDR1 and CDR2 from the germline V gene are MNHNS and SASEGT. DNA of the CDR3: TGTGCCAGCAGCTGGGGGCCAGCGACTAATGAAAAACTGTTTTTT. Protein product: CASSWGPATNEKLFF.

V usage is TRBV28 and J usage is TRBJ1-5; 8 bases agree with TRBD1. Germline CDR1 MDHEN, CDR2 SYDVKM. V shed 6 bases, J shed 0 bases, and the junction held 7 bases outside the gene matches. The CDR3 covers 16 residues. This CDR3 reads CASREQQGVSNQPQHF. The CDR3 DNA sequence: TGTGCCAGCAGAGAGCAACAGGGGGTTAGCAATCAGCCCCAGCATTTT.

The genes are TRBV5-4 and TRBJ2-1; 10 nucleotides agree with TRBD2. The CDR3 totals 12 residues. Germline CDR1 reads SGHNT; CDR2 reads YYREEE (reference sequence). Trimming at V came to 1 base and at J to 13 bases, leaving 2 bases not matched to a gene. The CDR3, as DNA: TGTGCCAGCAGCTTGACTAGCGGGGTTCAGTTCTTC. Its translation: CASSLTSGVQFF.